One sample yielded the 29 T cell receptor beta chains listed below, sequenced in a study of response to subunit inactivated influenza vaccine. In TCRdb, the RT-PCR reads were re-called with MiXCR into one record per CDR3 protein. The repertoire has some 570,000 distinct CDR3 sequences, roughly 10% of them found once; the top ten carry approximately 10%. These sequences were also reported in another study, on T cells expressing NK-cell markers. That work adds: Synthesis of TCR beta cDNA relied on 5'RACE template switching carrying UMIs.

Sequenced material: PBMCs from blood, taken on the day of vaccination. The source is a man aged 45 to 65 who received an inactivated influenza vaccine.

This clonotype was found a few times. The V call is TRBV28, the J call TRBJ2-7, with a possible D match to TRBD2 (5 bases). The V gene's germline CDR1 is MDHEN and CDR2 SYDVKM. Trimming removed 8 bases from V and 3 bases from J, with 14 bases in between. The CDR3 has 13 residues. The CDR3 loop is CASRLGRDYEQYF. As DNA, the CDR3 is TGTGCCAGCCGCCTCGGCCGGGACTACGAGCAGTACTTC.

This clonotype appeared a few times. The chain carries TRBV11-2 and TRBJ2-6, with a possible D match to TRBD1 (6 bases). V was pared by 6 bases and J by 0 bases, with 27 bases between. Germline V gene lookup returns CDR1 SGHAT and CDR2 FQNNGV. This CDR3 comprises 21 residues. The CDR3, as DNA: TGTGCCAGCAGGGTTAGGCAGGGGTTTGGGGCCGCTCCCTCTGGGGCCAACGTCCTGACTTTC. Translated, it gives CASRVRQGFGAAPSGANVLTF.

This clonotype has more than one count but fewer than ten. The CDR3 DNA is TGTGCCAGCAGTCTAGGGAGGGCCGTGATAAAGACCCAGTACTTC. Protein sequence: CASSLGRAVIKTQYF. The J gene is TRBJ2-5, the V gene TRBV28; 7 bases line up with TRBD2. CDR1 is MDHEN and CDR2 is SYDVKM in the germline V gene. J was trimmed by 6 bases and V by 5 bases; bases with no gene match: 12. This CDR3 contains 15 residues.

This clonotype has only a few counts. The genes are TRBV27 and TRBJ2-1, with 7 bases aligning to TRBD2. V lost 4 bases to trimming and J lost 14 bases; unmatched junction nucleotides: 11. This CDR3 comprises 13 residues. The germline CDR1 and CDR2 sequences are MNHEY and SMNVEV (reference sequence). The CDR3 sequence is CASSSIPGRQEFF. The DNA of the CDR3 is TGTGCCAGCAGTTCTATTCCCGGGAGGCAGGAGTTCTTC.

CDR3 bases: TGCGCCAGCAGCTTGGCCACAGGGAACGAGCAGTACTTC. As protein: CASSLATGNEQYF. This chain connects TRBV5-1 to TRBJ2-7, with D maybe TRBD1 (6 bases). CDR3 length: 13 amino acids. V was trimmed by 0 bases and J by 5 bases, leaving 9 bases between them. The germline gives CDR1 SGHRS, CDR2 YFSETQ.

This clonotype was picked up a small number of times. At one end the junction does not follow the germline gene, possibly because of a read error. CDR3 in DNA: TGTGCCAGCAGCCACGGACAGGGGCTTTTATTCTTC. Translating it yields CASSHGQGLLFF. The chain recombines TRBV4-2 with TRBJ1-2; 9 bases line up with TRBD1. Germline assignment: CDR1 LGHNA and CDR2 YNFKEQ. The CDR3 spans 12 residues.

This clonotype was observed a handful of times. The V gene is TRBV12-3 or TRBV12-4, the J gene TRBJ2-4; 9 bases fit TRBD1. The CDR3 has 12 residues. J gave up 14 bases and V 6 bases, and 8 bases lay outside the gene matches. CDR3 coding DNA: TGTGCCAGCAGATCTACAGGGGGCCAAGAGTACTTC. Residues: CASRSTGGQEYF.

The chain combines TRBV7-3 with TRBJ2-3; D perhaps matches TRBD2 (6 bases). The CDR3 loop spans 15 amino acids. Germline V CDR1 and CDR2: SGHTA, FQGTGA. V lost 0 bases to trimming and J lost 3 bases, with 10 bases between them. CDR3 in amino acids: CASSLTRLGTDTQYF. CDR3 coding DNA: TGTGCCAGCAGCTTAACGAGACTAGGTACAGATACGCAGTATTTT.

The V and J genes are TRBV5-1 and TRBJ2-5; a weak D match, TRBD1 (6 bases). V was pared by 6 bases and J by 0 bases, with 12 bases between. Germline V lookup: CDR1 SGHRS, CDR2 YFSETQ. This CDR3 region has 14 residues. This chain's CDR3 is CASTAGTNQETQYF. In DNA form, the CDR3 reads TGCGCCAGCACCGCCGGGACAAACCAAGAGACCCAGTACTTC.

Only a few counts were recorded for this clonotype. The CDR3 here is CASSLARASGSTKETQYF. In DNA, the CDR3 is TGTGCCAGCAGTTTAGCGCGTGCTAGCGGGTCGACAAAAGAGACCCAGTACTTC. The chain carries TRBV12-3 or TRBV12-4 and TRBJ2-5, with 8 bases that match TRBD2. With 0 bases clipped from V and 3 bases from J, the junction kept 12 bases outside the gene matches. The CDR3 spans 18 residues.

The chain's CDR3 is CASRGLGGPSVLTF. The CDR3 DNA follows: TGTGCCAGCAGAGGGCTTGGGGGCCCCTCCGTCCTGACTTTC. This rearrangement joins TRBV6-2 or TRBV6-3 to TRBJ2-6; D might be TRBD1 (6 bases). This CDR3 has 14 residues. Trimming removed 6 bases from V and 12 bases from J, with 18 bases in between. Germline CDR1 reads MNHEY; CDR2 reads SVGEGT.

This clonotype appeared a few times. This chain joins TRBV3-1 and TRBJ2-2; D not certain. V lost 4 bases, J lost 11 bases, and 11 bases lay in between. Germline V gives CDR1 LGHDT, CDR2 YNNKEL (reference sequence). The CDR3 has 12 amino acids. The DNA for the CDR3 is TGTGCCAGCAGCCCGACGGTCGACGAGCTGTTTTTT. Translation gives CASSPTVDELFF.

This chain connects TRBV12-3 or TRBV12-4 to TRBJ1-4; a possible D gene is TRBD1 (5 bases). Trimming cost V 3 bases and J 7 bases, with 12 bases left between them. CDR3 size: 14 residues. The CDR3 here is CASSFHQGREKLFF. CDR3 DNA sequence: TGTGCCAGCAGTTTTCACCAGGGTCGTGAAAAACTGTTTTTT.

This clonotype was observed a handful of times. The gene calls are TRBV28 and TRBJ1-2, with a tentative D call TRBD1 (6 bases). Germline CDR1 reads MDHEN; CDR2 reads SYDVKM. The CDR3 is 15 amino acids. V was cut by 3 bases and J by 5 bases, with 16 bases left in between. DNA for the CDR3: TGTGCCAGCAGTTTGGGGGCAGCCGGTAGTTATGGCTACACCTTC. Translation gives CASSLGAAGSYGYTF.

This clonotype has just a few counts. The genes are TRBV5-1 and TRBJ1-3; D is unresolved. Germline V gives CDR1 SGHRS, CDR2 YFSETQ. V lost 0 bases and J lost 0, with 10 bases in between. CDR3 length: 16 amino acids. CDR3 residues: CASSLERVSSGNTIYF. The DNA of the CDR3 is TGCGCCAGCAGCTTGGAGAGGGTGAGCTCTGGAAACACCATATATTTT.

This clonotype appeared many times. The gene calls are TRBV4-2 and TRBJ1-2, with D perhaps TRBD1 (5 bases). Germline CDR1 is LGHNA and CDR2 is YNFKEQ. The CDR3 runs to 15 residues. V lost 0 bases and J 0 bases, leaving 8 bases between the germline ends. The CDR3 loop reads CASSQDSGANYGYTF. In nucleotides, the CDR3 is TGTGCCAGCAGCCAAGATTCGGGGGCTAACTATGGCTACACCTTC.

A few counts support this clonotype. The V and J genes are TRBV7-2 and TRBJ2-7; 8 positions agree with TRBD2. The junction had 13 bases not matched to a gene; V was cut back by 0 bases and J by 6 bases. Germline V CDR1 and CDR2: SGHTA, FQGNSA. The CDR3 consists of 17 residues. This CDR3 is CASSLALVYGRDREQYF. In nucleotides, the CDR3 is TGTGCCAGCAGCTTAGCGCTGGTCTACGGGAGGGACCGCGAGCAGTACTTC.

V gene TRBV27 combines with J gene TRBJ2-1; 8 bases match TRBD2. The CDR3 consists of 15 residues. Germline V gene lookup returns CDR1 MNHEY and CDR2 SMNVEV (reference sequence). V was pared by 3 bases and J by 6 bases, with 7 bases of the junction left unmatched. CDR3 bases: TGTGCCAGCAGTTTGAGCGGGAGCTCTCTCAATGAGCAGTTCTTC. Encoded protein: CASSLSGSSLNEQFF.

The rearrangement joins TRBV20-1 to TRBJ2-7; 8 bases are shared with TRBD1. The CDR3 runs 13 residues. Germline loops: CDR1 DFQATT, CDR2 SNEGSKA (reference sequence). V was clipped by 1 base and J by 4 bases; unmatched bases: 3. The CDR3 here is CSARVRGRYEQYF. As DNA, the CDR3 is TGCAGTGCTAGAGTCAGGGGGCGTTACGAGCAGTACTTC.

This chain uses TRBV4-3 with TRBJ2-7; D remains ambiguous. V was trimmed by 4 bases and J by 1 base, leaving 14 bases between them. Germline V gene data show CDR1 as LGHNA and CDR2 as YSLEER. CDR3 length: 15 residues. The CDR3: CASSLKVAGSYEQYF. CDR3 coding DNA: TGCGCCAGCAGCCTCAAGGTTGCCGGGTCCTACGAGCAGTACTTC.

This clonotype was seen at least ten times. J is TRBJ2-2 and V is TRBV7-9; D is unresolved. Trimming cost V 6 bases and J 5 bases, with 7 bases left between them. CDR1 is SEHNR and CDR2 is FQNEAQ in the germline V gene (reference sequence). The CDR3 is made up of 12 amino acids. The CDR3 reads CASSSLTGELFF. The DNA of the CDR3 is TGTGCCAGCAGTTCCCTTACCGGGGAGCTGTTTTTT.

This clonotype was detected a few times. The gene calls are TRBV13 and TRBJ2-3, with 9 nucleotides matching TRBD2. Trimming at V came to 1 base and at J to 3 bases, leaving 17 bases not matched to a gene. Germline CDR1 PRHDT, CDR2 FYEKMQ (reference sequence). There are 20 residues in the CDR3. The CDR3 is CASSLEGTLAGDRATDTQYF. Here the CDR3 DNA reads TGTGCCAGCAGCTTAGAAGGTACATTAGCGGGAGATCGCGCGACAGATACGCAGTATTTT.

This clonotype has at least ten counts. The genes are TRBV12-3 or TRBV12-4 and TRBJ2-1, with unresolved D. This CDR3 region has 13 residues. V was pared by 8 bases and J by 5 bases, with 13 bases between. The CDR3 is CASCDLPDNEQFF. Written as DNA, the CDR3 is TGTGCCAGCTGTGACCTACCCGACAATGAGCAGTTCTTC.

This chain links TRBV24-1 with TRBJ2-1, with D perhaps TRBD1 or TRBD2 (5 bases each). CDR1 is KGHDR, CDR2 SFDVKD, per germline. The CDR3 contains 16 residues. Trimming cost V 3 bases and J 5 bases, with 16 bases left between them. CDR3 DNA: TGTGCCACCAGTGATCTTAGCGCCGGGGCTGACAATGAGCAGTTCTTC. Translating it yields CATSDLSAGADNEQFF.

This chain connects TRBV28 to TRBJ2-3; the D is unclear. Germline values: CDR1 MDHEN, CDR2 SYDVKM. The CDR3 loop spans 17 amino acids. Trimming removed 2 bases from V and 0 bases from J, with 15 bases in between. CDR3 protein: CASSLQVSQRSTDTQYF. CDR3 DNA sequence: TGTGCCAGCAGTTTACAAGTCTCTCAGAGAAGCACAGATACGCAGTATTTT.

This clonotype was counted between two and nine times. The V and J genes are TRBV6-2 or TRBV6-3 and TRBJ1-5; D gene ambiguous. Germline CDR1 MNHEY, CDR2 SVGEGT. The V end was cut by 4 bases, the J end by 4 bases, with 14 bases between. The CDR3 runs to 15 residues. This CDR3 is CASSSFIGLNQPQHF. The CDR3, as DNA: TGTGCCAGCAGTTCCTTTATAGGGCTAAATCAGCCCCAGCATTTT.

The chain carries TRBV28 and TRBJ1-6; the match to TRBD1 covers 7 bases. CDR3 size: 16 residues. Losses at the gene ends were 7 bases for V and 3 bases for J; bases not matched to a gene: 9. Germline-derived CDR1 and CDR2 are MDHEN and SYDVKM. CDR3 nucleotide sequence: TGTGCCAGCATCGAGGGGGCCATTGACTATAATTCACCCCTCCACTTT. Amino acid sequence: CASIEGAIDYNSPLHF.

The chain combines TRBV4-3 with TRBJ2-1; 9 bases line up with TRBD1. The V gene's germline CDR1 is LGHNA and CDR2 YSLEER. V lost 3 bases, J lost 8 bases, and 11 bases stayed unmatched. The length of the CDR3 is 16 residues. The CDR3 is CASSQDGGQGLDEQFF. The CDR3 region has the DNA TGCGCCAGCAGCCAGGATGGGGGACAGGGCCTTGATGAGCAGTTCTTC.

CDR3 residues: CATSGFVRASSYNEQFF. DNA for the CDR3: TGTGCCACCAGTGGTTTTGTCAGGGCTAGCTCCTACAATGAGCAGTTCTTC. This rearrangement joins TRBV24-1 to TRBJ2-1; tentative D call: TRBD1 (5 bases). The germline V and J ends were trimmed by 5 bases and 0 bases, with 16 bases remaining between them. CDR3 length: 17 amino acids. From germline, CDR1 is KGHDR and CDR2 SFDVKD.